The source of this TCR beta chain is a study of tumor-infiltrating lymphocytes in primary liver carcinoma. For the study at large: Tumors were stage T1-T3 N0M0, roughly 4 to 11 cm across. Productive TCRbeta reads per sample were roughly 3.5 to 7.5 million, not differing by tissue.

General observations from the study: When set against blood, tumors had a significantly higher top-250-clone fraction (p = 0.039). A fraction of only about 7.5-24% of top clones appeared in all five tumor regions.

A constant-region primer served to make TCR beta cDNA from about 490 ng total RNA. What produced the TCR beta libraries was three nested multiplex PCR rounds using slightly modified ARM-PCR. Primers for the first two PCR rounds were TRBV1-TRBV30 forward primers and a C-beta reverse primer (roughly 10 cycles per round). TCRdb redid the calling of the multiplex PCR reads with MiXCR, one entry per CDR3 protein. The sample consists of approximately 22,000 distinct CDR3 sequences, approximately 70% of them appearing once. Unsorted bulk tissue of about 19-33 mg yielded co-extracted RNA and DNA. Worth noting for this clonotype: Its matching antigen is unknown. One junction end does not reproduce the germline sequence, and a read error may be involved.

The CDR3 is made up of 16 amino acids. CDR1 is SGHAT, CDR2 FQNNGV, per germline. The source material was liver tumor tissue from sampling region 1. This sample's subset: tumor region T1, superior pole. The sequence was obtained from a man aged 35-49 years with primary liver carcinoma and hepatitis B virus infection. This sequence joins TRBV11-2 and TRBJ1-1; D ambiguous. This CDR3 is CAISPSSGSVNTEAFF. CDR3 bases: TGTGCCATCAGCCCATCCAGTGGGTCGGTGAACACTGAAGCTTTCTTT.